This is a list of T cell receptor beta chains from one sample in a study of blood T cell repertoires in COVID-19. The repertoire was sequenced with immunoSEQ multiplex PCR; TCRdb's copy has only in-frame clones and lacks some. The top ten clones hold roughly 3.9% of a sample with about 66,000 clones, around nine tenths of them seen once. The sequencing input was peripheral blood. All receptors derive from a man aged 65-85 years with acute or convalescent COVID-19. CDR3s include the opening cysteine and the closing phenylalanine or tryptophan. Fields, in order: clone size, V gene, J gene, D gene, CDR3 protein, CDR3 DNA. The D gene is left open where the match is weak. Some rows mark clone size as missing; the rest say once, few, many or name a class of expanded clone.

NA	TRBV30	TRBJ1-1	NA	CAWNPGHRVEAFF	TGTGCCTGGAATCCGGGACACCGTGTTGAAGCTTTCTTT
NA	TRBV2	TRBJ1-5	TRBD1	CASKGQGMDNQPQHF	TGTGCCTCAAAGGGACAGGGGATGGACAATCAGCCCCAGCATTTT
NA	TRBV28	TRBJ2-7	TRBD1	CASSLGTGDEQYF	TGTGCCAGCAGTCTCGGGACAGGGGATGAGCAGTACTTC
NA	TRBV9	TRBJ2-7	TRBD1	CASSEGQGGYEQYF	TGTGCCAGCAGCGAAGGACAGGGGGGGTACGAGCAGTACTTC
once	TRBV3-1/TRBV3-2	TRBJ1-2	NA	CASSPQTGGYGYTF	TGTGCCAGCAGCCCCCAGACCGGAGGCTATGGCTACACCTTC
NA	TRBV28	TRBJ2-1	TRBD2	CASLGRGGYNEQFF	TGTGCCAGCCTCGGACGGGGGGGCTACAATGAGCAGTTCTTC
NA	TRBV4-2	TRBJ1-6	TRBD1	CASSHAEGGRNSPLHF	TGTGCCAGCAGCCACGCCGAAGGGGGCAGGAATTCACCCCTCCACTTT
few	TRBV19	TRBJ1-5	NA	CASSVKTGRPQHF	TGTGCCAGTAGTGTGAAAACAGGTAGGCCCCAGCATTTT
NA	TRBV28	TRBJ1-6	TRBD1	CASSFSHGQGSPLHF	TGTGCCAGCAGTTTTTCCCATGGACAGGGTTCACCCCTCCACTTT
NA	TRBV4-1	TRBJ1-5	NA	CASSQTITRGNQPQHF	TGCGCCAGCAGCCAAACTATCACCCGGGGAAATCAGCCCCAGCATTTT
NA	TRBV19	TRBJ1-5	NA	CASSIRDSNQPQHF	TGTGCCAGTAGTATTCGGGATAGCAATCAGCCCCAGCATTTT
NA	TRBV7-3	TRBJ2-7	TRBD1	CASSPGTVYEQYF	TGTGCCAGCAGCCCCGGGACAGTCTACGAGCAGTACTTC
once	TRBV10-2	TRBJ2-3	TRBD2	CASSRLAGGRDTQYF	TGCGCCAGCAGTCGACTAGCGGGGGGGCGGGATACGCAGTATTTT
NA	TRBV7-9	TRBJ1-1	TRBD1	CASSLRQGAGEAFF	TGTGCCAGCAGCTTACGACAGGGGGCTGGTGAAGCTTTCTTT
NA	TRBV7-8	TRBJ2-4	NA	CASSLRRGAKNIQYF	TGTGCCAGCAGCTTACGTAGGGGGGCCAAAAACATTCAGTACTTC
NA	TRBV11-2	TRBJ1-3	NA	CASSSPRGTIYF	TGTGCCAGCAGCTCCCCACGGGGCACCATATATTTT
NA	TRBV5-1	TRBJ2-5	TRBD1	CASSLTGTGKETQYF	TGCGCCAGCAGCCTCACCGGGACAGGGAAAGAGACCCAGTACTTC
once	TRBV29-1	TRBJ2-7	NA	CSVFTYEQYF	TGCAGCGTTTTTACCTACGAGCAGTACTTC
NA	TRBV3-1/TRBV3-2	TRBJ2-1	TRBD1	CASSPLLGQGQEGEQFF	TGTGCCAGCAGCCCCCTACTGGGACAGGGTCAGGAGGGCGAGCAGTTCTTC
once	TRBV18	TRBJ2-3	NA	CASSPSPQGTQYF	TGTGCCAGCTCACCCAGTCCTCAGGGCACGCAGTATTTT
NA	TRBV19	TRBJ1-5	NA	CASSIGGDRQPQHF	TGTGCCAGTAGTATAGGGGGGGATCGACAGCCCCAGCATTTT
NA	TRBV7-7	TRBJ2-5	TRBD2	CASSLAGDRHETQYF	TGTGCTAGCAGCTTAGCGGGAGACAGGCATGAGACCCAGTACTTC
NA	TRBV5-1	TRBJ1-1	NA	CASSPRVLDTEAFF	TGCGCCAGCTCCCCCAGGGTACTGGACACTGAAGCTTTCTTT
NA	TRBV7-8	TRBJ2-3	NA	CASSLGLPTDTQYF	TGTGCCAGCAGCTTAGGACTTCCCACAGATACGCAGTATTTT
once	TRBV6-5	TRBJ1-2	TRBD1	CASSTPGQGNYGYTF	TGTGCCAGCAGTACACCGGGACAGGGGAACTATGGCTACACCTTC
NA	TRBV7-8	TRBJ1-6	NA	CASSLVGQPVLPLHF	TGTGCCAGCAGCTTAGTAGGACAGCCTGTTTTACCCCTCCACTTT
once	TRBV9	TRBJ2-1	NA	CASSTQLAGTEQFF	TGTGCCAGCAGCACCCAACTCGCCGGGACAGAGCAGTTCTTC
once	TRBV27	TRBJ2-5	NA	CASSLGPGQQETQYF	TGTGCCAGCAGTTTGGGACCCGGACAGCAAGAGACCCAGTACTTC
NA	TRBV6-2/TRBV6-3	TRBJ1-5	NA	CASSGRGFNQPQHF	TGTGCCAGCAGTGGCCGGGGTTTCAATCAGCCCCAGCATTTT
NA	TRBV5-6	TRBJ2-1	NA	CASSAGQIHPYNEQFF	TGTGCCAGCAGCGCGGGACAGATTCACCCCTACAATGAGCAGTTCTTC
NA	TRBV7-8	TRBJ2-7	NA	CASSQRPEARYEQYF	TGTGCCAGCAGCCAAAGGCCGGAGGCCAGGTACGAGCAGTACTTC
NA	TRBV19	TRBJ1-1	NA	CASIGRVGTEAFF	TGTGCCAGTATAGGCAGGGTAGGCACTGAAGCTTTCTTT
NA	TRBV4-3	TRBJ2-3	NA	CASSQENEADTQYF	TGCGCCAGCAGCCAAGAGAACGAGGCAGATACGCAGTATTTT